The clone carrying this T cell receptor (beta chain) has only a few counts. Its target is not known. The data are from a study of Graves' ophthalmopathy and Graves' hyperthyroidism. The study's findings and limits: Clonotypes were expanded in thyroid at above 0.001 frequency, and most also appeared in blood. The model forecast ophthalmopathy progression, reaching roughly 71% sensitivity and roughly 72% specificity. A model of 13 signatures distinguished ophthalmopathy from stable hyperthyroidism at approximately 90% sensitivity and about 80% specificity.

Amplifying from RNA transcripts, the study obtained TCR beta CDR3 regions. HTBI primers were used in a first-round RT-PCR, which preceded a second-round multiplex PCR. A single record per CDR3 protein comes from TCRdb applying MiXCR to the multiplex PCR reads. The profile shows about 550,000 distinct CDR3 sequences, under 45% of them singletons. The receptor was isolated from an adult man with Graves' hyperthyroidism. Sequences were obtained from peripheral blood or thyroid tissue (not recorded which).

The DNA for the CDR3 is TGTGCCAGCAGTTTAGTGCGGGACAAGGCCTACGAGCAGTACTTC. It encodes CASSLVRDKAYEQYF. This chain connects TRBV6-6 to TRBJ2-7; tentatively, D is TRBD1 or TRBD2 (6 bases each). The CDR3 is 15 amino acids. CDR1 is MNHNY, CDR2 SVGAGI, per germline (reference sequence). V was pared by 4 bases and J by 2 bases, with 15 bases between.